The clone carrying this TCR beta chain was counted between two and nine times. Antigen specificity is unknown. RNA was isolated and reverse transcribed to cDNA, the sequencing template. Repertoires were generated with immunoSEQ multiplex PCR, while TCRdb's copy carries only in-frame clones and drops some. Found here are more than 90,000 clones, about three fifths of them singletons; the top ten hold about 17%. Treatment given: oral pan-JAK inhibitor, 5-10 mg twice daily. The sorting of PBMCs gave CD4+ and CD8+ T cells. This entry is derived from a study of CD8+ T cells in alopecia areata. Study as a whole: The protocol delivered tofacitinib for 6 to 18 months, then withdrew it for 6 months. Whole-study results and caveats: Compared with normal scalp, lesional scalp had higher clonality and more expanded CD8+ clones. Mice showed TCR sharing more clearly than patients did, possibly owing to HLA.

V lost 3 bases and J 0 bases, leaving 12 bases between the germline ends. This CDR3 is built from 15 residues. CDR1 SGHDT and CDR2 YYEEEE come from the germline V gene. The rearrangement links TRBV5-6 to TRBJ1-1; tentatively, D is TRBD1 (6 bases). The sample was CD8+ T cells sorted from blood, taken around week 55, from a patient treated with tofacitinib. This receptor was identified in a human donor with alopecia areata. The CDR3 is CASSYTGSLNTEAFF. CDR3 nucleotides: TGTGCCAGCAGCTACACAGGGTCTCTGAACACTGAAGCTTTCTTT.